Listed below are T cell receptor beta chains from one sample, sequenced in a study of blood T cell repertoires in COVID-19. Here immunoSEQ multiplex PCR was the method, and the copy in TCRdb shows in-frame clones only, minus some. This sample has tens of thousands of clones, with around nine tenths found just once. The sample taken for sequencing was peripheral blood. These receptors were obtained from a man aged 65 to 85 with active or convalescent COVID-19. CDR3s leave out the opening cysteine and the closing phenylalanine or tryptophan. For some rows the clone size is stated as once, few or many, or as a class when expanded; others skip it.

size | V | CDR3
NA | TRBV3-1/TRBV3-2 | ASSHSGSNQETQY
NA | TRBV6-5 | ASSRTGPQPQH
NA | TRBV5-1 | ASSLGGTGVDTEAF
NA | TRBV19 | ASSRTGAYEQY
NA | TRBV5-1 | ASSLGQYYEQY
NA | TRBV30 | AWTSRARGYT
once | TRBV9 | ASSVGPRVGQGPNTEAF
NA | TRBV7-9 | ASSSRTGLQETQY
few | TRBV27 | ASSLSWTGGLYNEQF
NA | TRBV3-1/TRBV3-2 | ASSLRVIAGLYNTGELF
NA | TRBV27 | ASSLSWQNPYSNQPQH
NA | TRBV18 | ASSPNGGEMAEAF
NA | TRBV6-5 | ASSYYQGNTEAF
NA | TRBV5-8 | ASSYPGTGLYEQY
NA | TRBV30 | AWSSRRDQPQH
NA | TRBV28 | ASRRYSYEQY
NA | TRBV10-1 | ASSEHFELLF
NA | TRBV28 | ASRNYYEQY
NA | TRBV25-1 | ASSGVSGNARDTQY
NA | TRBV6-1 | ASSDTRPGTGGDNGYGYT
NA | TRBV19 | ASSISGRIRDNEQF
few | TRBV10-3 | AISVGFGGSESYEQY
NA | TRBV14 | ASSQGTSGGETQY
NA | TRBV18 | ASSHSRDNEQF
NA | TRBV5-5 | ASSSLGGSAYNEQF
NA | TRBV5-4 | ASSLGNTPNYGYT
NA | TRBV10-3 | AISESHGLAGPGLTDTQY
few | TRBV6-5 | ASKSGAGGIYEQY